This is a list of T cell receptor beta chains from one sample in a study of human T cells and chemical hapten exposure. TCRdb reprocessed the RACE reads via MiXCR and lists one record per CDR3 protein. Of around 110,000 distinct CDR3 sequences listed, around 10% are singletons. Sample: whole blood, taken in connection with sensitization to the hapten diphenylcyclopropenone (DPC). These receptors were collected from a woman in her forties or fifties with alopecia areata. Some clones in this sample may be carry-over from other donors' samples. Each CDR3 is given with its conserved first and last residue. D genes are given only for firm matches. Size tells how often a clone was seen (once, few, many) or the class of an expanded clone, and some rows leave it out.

CDR3 protein: CASSLGGSSLPYEQYF
CDR3 DNA: TGTGCCAGCAGCTTAGGGGGTTCCTCACTCCCCTACGAGCAGTACTTC
clone size: few
D gene: .
J gene: TRBJ2-7
V gene: TRBV7-6

CDR3 protein: CASSYGQGGSSGNTIYF
CDR3 DNA: TGCGCCAGCAGCTACGGACAGGGAGGTTCCTCTGGAAACACCATATATTTT
clone size: few
D gene: TRBD1
J gene: TRBJ1-3
V gene: TRBV5-1

CDR3 protein: CAIRGTGPGAFF
CDR3 DNA: TGTGCCATCAGAGGGACGGGTCCCGGAGCTTTCTTT
clone size: few
D gene: .
J gene: TRBJ1-1
V gene: TRBV10-3

CDR3 protein: CASRPGQGAYEQYF
CDR3 DNA: TGTGCCAGCAGACCAGGACAGGGGGCCTACGAGCAGTACTTC
clone size: few
D gene: TRBD1
J gene: TRBJ2-7
V gene: TRBV6-2/TRBV6-3

CDR3 protein: CASSWSLSTEAFF
CDR3 DNA: TGTGCCAGCAGCTGGAGCCTTTCCACTGAAGCTTTCTTT
clone size: .
D gene: .
J gene: TRBJ1-1
V gene: TRBV7-2

CDR3 protein: CASSQDPPAASTDTQYF
CDR3 DNA: TGCGCCAGCAGCCAAGATCCCCCAGCGGCTAGCACAGATACGCAGTATTTT
clone size: .
D gene: .
J gene: TRBJ2-3
V gene: TRBV4-3

CDR3 protein: CASSLSGGADGYTF
CDR3 DNA: TGTGCCAGCAGCTTATCAGGGGGCGCTGACGGCTACACCTTC
clone size: .
D gene: TRBD1
J gene: TRBJ1-2
V gene: TRBV5-5

CDR3 protein: CASSWGPEQYF
CDR3 DNA: TGTGCCAGCAGTTGGGGGCCCGAGCAGTACTTC
clone size: many
D gene: .
J gene: TRBJ2-7
V gene: TRBV12-3/TRBV12-4

CDR3 protein: CASSAWGEYQETQYF
CDR3 DNA: TGTGCCAGCAGCGCCTGGGGGGAGTACCAAGAGACCCAGTACTTC
clone size: once
D gene: .
J gene: TRBJ2-5
V gene: TRBV11-2

CDR3 protein: CASSPGRGIYGYTF
CDR3 DNA: TGTGCCAGCAGTCCCGGCAGAGGGATCTATGGCTACACCTTC
clone size: .
D gene: .
J gene: TRBJ1-2
V gene: TRBV2

CDR3 protein: CASSPQTATRTDTQYF
CDR3 DNA: TGTGCCAGCAGCCCCCAGACCGCGACCCGCACAGATACGCAGTATTTT
clone size: .
D gene: .
J gene: TRBJ2-3
V gene: TRBV7-2

CDR3 protein: CSARGSGQGWQPQHF
CDR3 DNA: TGCAGTGCTAGGGGATCGGGACAGGGCTGGCAGCCCCAGCATTTT
clone size: .
D gene: TRBD1
J gene: TRBJ1-5
V gene: TRBV20-1

CDR3 protein: CASPPPATNEKLFF
CDR3 DNA: TGTGCCAGCCCCCCCCCCGCAACTAATGAAAAACTGTTTTTT
clone size: few
D gene: .
J gene: TRBJ1-4
V gene: TRBV21-1

CDR3 protein: CSAWTGLDQPQHF
CDR3 DNA: TGCAGTGCCTGGACAGGGCTCGATCAGCCCCAGCATTTT
clone size: .
D gene: TRBD1
J gene: TRBJ1-5
V gene: TRBV20-1

CDR3 protein: CASSFDSGRASEQFF
CDR3 DNA: TGTGCCAGCAGTTTTGATAGCGGGAGGGCCTCCGAGCAGTTCTTC
clone size: .
D gene: TRBD2
J gene: TRBJ2-1
V gene: TRBV12-3/TRBV12-4

CDR3 protein: CASSPSGQGGHEQYF
CDR3 DNA: TGTGCCAGCTCACCTTCGGGACAGGGAGGCCACGAGCAGTACTTC
clone size: many
D gene: TRBD1
J gene: TRBJ2-7
V gene: TRBV18

CDR3 protein: CASSPTGGLLSEQYF
CDR3 DNA: TGTGCCAGCAGTCCCACAGGAGGACTTCTCTCCGAGCAGTACTTC
clone size: .
D gene: .
J gene: TRBJ2-7
V gene: TRBV6-5

CDR3 protein: CASSLDRRETQYF
CDR3 DNA: TGTGCCAGCAGTCTCGACAGGAGAGAGACCCAGTACTTC
clone size: many
D gene: .
J gene: TRBJ2-5
V gene: TRBV28

CDR3 protein: CATSEAGTGNQPQHF
CDR3 DNA: TGTGCCACCAGTGAGGCGGGGACAGGGAATCAGCCCCAGCATTTT
clone size: .
D gene: TRBD1
J gene: TRBJ1-5
V gene: TRBV24-1

CDR3 protein: CSARDQDRVLNEKLFF
CDR3 DNA: TGCAGTGCTAGAGATCAGGACAGGGTCCTTAATGAAAAACTGTTTTTT
clone size: .
D gene: TRBD1
J gene: TRBJ1-4
V gene: TRBV20-1

CDR3 protein: CASHVADFSYNEQFF
CDR3 DNA: TGTGCCAGCCATGTCGCGGATTTCTCCTACAATGAGCAGTTCTTC
clone size: many
D gene: .
J gene: TRBJ2-1
V gene: TRBV12-3/TRBV12-4

CDR3 protein: CASSSRDRGLYQPQHF
CDR3 DNA: TGTGCCAGCAGCTCCCGGGACAGGGGATTATATCAGCCCCAGCATTTT
clone size: .
D gene: TRBD1
J gene: TRBJ1-5
V gene: TRBV7-8

CDR3 protein: CASLGALGSYNEQFF
CDR3 DNA: TGTGCCAGTTTGGGAGCCCTGGGGTCCTACAATGAGCAGTTCTTC
clone size: few
D gene: .
J gene: TRBJ2-1
V gene: TRBV19

CDR3 protein: CASSEATENTEAFF
CDR3 DNA: TGTGCCAGCAGTGAAGCAACGGAAAACACTGAAGCTTTCTTT
clone size: .
D gene: .
J gene: TRBJ1-1
V gene: TRBV6-1

CDR3 protein: CASSYQGRVVEQYF
CDR3 DNA: TGTGCCAGCAGTTACCAGGGAAGGGTTGTCGAGCAGTACTTC
clone size: .
D gene: .
J gene: TRBJ2-7
V gene: TRBV6-5

CDR3 protein: CASRGPSWGEAFF
CDR3 DNA: TGTGCCAGCAGAGGTCCCTCTTGGGGGGAAGCTTTCTTT
clone size: .
D gene: .
J gene: TRBJ1-1
V gene: TRBV12-3/TRBV12-4

CDR3 protein: CATSSDRRTYNSPLHF
CDR3 DNA: TGTGCCACCAGCAGTGACCGTAGGACCTATAATTCACCCCTCCACTTT
clone size: few
D gene: .
J gene: TRBJ1-6
V gene: TRBV15

CDR3 protein: CASSQAQGTGELFF
CDR3 DNA: TGTGCCAGCAGTCAAGCCCAGGGCACCGGGGAGCTGTTTTTT
clone size: .
D gene: .
J gene: TRBJ2-2
V gene: TRBV7-2

CDR3 protein: CASGRIPGTGKSHEQYF
CDR3 DNA: TGTGCCAGCGGCCGAATCCCCGGGACAGGGAAATCCCACGAGCAGTACTTC
clone size: many
D gene: TRBD1
J gene: TRBJ2-7
V gene: TRBV27

CDR3 protein: CASSEGTGYGNTF
CDR3 DNA: TGTGCCAGCAGTGAGGGGACGGGCTATGGCAACACCTTC
clone size: .
D gene: .
J gene: TRBJ1-2
V gene: TRBV25-1

CDR3 protein: CASSLRSSTDTQYF
CDR3 DNA: TGTGCCAGCAGTTTAAGGTCTAGCACAGATACGCAGTATTTT
clone size: few
D gene: .
J gene: TRBJ2-3
V gene: TRBV27

CDR3 protein: CASSYGGGVNTEAFF
CDR3 DNA: TGTGCCAGCAGTTACGGAGGAGGCGTGAACACTGAAGCTTTCTTT
clone size: .
D gene: .
J gene: TRBJ1-1
V gene: TRBV6-5

CDR3 protein: CASSLGPNQETQYF
CDR3 DNA: TGTGCCAGCAGCCTCGGACCGAACCAAGAGACCCAGTACTTC
clone size: many
D gene: .
J gene: TRBJ2-5
V gene: TRBV11-3

CDR3 protein: CASSKHRDFNQPQHF
CDR3 DNA: TGTGCCAGCAGTAAACACCGGGACTTCAATCAGCCCCAGCATTTT
clone size: many
D gene: .
J gene: TRBJ1-5
V gene: TRBV12-3/TRBV12-4

CDR3 protein: CSAHNDRGHGYTF
CDR3 DNA: TGCAGTGCTCACAATGACAGGGGGCATGGCTACACCTTC
clone size: few
D gene: TRBD1
J gene: TRBJ1-2
V gene: TRBV20-1

CDR3 protein: CASPPATSGYNEQFF
CDR3 DNA: TGTGCCAGCCCCCCCGCGACTAGCGGTTACAATGAGCAGTTCTTC
clone size: many
D gene: .
J gene: TRBJ2-1
V gene: TRBV21-1

CDR3 protein: CATPSLAEVYEQYF
CDR3 DNA: TGTGCCACCCCAAGTCTAGCGGAAGTATACGAGCAGTACTTC
clone size: .
D gene: TRBD2
J gene: TRBJ2-7
V gene: TRBV5-8

CDR3 protein: CSSSQLYNEQFF
CDR3 DNA: TGTTCCAGCAGCCAACTCTACAATGAGCAGTTCTTC
clone size: .
D gene: .
J gene: TRBJ2-1
V gene: TRBV3-1

CDR3 protein: CASSPPGDYGYTF
CDR3 DNA: TGTGCCAGCTCACCACCGGGGGACTATGGCTACACCTTC
clone size: many
D gene: .
J gene: TRBJ1-2
V gene: TRBV18

CDR3 protein: CASSPSDTWYTEAFF
CDR3 DNA: TGTGCCAGCAGCCCCTCGGACACTTGGTACACTGAAGCTTTCTTT
clone size: few
D gene: .
J gene: TRBJ1-1
V gene: TRBV28

CDR3 protein: CASSLDQVYEQYF
CDR3 DNA: TGTGCCAGCAGCTTGGACCAAGTCTACGAGCAGTACTTC
clone size: .
D gene: .
J gene: TRBJ2-7
V gene: TRBV5-4

CDR3 protein: CASSSRQGPQPQHF
CDR3 DNA: TGTGCCAGCAGTTCTCGACAGGGACCTCAGCCCCAGCATTTT
clone size: many
D gene: TRBD1
J gene: TRBJ1-5
V gene: TRBV27

CDR3 protein: CASRSRTSITDTQYF
CDR3 DNA: TGTGCCAGCAGGAGTCGGACTAGCATCACAGATACGCAGTATTTT
clone size: many
D gene: TRBD2
J gene: TRBJ2-3
V gene: TRBV2

CDR3 protein: CASSLDGTKSSEQYF
CDR3 DNA: TGTGCCAGCAGCTTAGATGGGACTAAGTCTTCCGAGCAGTACTTC
clone size: many
D gene: TRBD2
J gene: TRBJ2-7
V gene: TRBV7-2

CDR3 protein: CAISAGTRVWYEQYF
CDR3 DNA: TGTGCCATCAGTGCCGGGACTAGAGTCTGGTACGAGCAGTACTTC
clone size: .
D gene: TRBD2
J gene: TRBJ2-7
V gene: TRBV10-3

CDR3 protein: CASSYRSTTGSPGNTIYF
CDR3 DNA: TGTGCCAGCAGTTATCGCTCCACGACAGGGAGCCCTGGAAACACCATATATTTT
clone size: many
D gene: TRBD1
J gene: TRBJ1-3
V gene: TRBV7-8

CDR3 protein: CASSQETEIGTDTQYF
CDR3 DNA: TGCGCCAGCAGCCAAGAGACTGAGATTGGCACAGATACGCAGTATTTT
clone size: few
D gene: .
J gene: TRBJ2-3
V gene: TRBV4-3

CDR3 protein: CASSGGQGRGYTF
CDR3 DNA: TGTGCCAGCAGTGGGGGACAGGGGAGAGGCTACACCTTC
clone size: many
D gene: TRBD1
J gene: TRBJ1-2
V gene: TRBV12-3/TRBV12-4

CDR3 protein: CASSQEPTGVFYGYTF
CDR3 DNA: TGTGCCAGCAGCCAAGAACCGACAGGGGTTTTCTATGGCTACACCTTC
clone size: .
D gene: TRBD1
J gene: TRBJ1-2
V gene: TRBV4-2

CDR3 protein: CASSLVGGSGTEAFF
CDR3 DNA: TGCGCCAGCAGCTTGGTTGGGGGTTCGGGCACTGAAGCTTTCTTT
clone size: .
D gene: .
J gene: TRBJ1-1
V gene: TRBV5-1

CDR3 protein: CASRGRTDTQYF
CDR3 DNA: TGTGCCAGCAGAGGTCGCACAGATACGCAGTATTTT
clone size: .
D gene: .
J gene: TRBJ2-3
V gene: TRBV28

CDR3 protein: CASRSPTGTYEQYF
CDR3 DNA: TGTGCCAGCAGAAGCCCAACAGGGACCTACGAGCAGTACTTC
clone size: few
D gene: .
J gene: TRBJ2-7
V gene: TRBV28

CDR3 protein: CASRGLGGGTDTQYF
CDR3 DNA: TGTGCCAGCAGGGGACTCGGGGGTGGCACAGATACGCAGTATTTT
clone size: many
D gene: .
J gene: TRBJ2-3
V gene: TRBV6-1

CDR3 protein: CASSSGRDRGFWSPLHF
CDR3 DNA: TGTGCCAGCAGTTCCGGGCGGGACAGGGGATTTTGGTCACCCCTCCACTTT
clone size: many
D gene: TRBD1
J gene: TRBJ1-6
V gene: TRBV28

CDR3 protein: CASSQAHHGGYTF
CDR3 DNA: TGTGCCAGCAGCCAAGCCCATCACGGGGGCTACACCTTC
clone size: .
D gene: .
J gene: TRBJ1-2
V gene: TRBV3-1

CDR3 protein: CASSSPPENEQFF
CDR3 DNA: TGTGCCAGCAGCTCCCCACCGGAGAATGAGCAGTTCTTC
clone size: .
D gene: .
J gene: TRBJ2-1
V gene: TRBV5-4

CDR3 protein: CSAMKGGTRDTQYF
CDR3 DNA: TGCAGCGCCATGAAAGGAGGCACTCGGGATACGCAGTATTTT
clone size: .
D gene: .
J gene: TRBJ2-3
V gene: TRBV29-1

CDR3 protein: CASSFTRVPNSPLHF
CDR3 DNA: TGTGCCAGCAGTTTTACCAGGGTCCCCAATTCACCCCTCCACTTT
clone size: few
D gene: .
J gene: TRBJ1-6
V gene: TRBV12-3/TRBV12-4

CDR3 protein: CASSQRRGYEQYF
CDR3 DNA: TGTGCCAGCAGTCAAAGGAGGGGGTACGAGCAGTACTTC
clone size: .
D gene: .
J gene: TRBJ2-7
V gene: TRBV12-3/TRBV12-4